The source of this T cell receptor (beta chain) is a study of blood T cell repertoires in COVID-19. Study information: The analysed material was cDNA or gDNA that came from T cells, B-cell-depleted T cells, or PBMCs.

In regard to this clone: Other DNA sequences in this specimen translate into the identical CDR3.

Germline CDR1 reads SGHTA; CDR2 reads FQGNSA. The V gene lost 1 base and the J gene lost 1 base, with 7 bases spanning the gap. There are 14 residues in the CDR3. Sequencing used immunoSEQ multiplex PCR; TCRdb keeps in-frame clones, though not all of them. The sample yields around 230,000 clones, roughly four fifths seen once. The receptor was derived from a woman older than 75 with acute or convalescent COVID-19. The chain joins TRBV7-2 to TRBJ1-1; D is unresolved. Source material: peripheral blood. This chain's CDR3 is CASSLVAENTEAFF. CDR3 DNA: TGTGCCAGCAGCTTAGTGGCAGAGAACACTGAAGCTTTCTTT.